These 12 T cell receptor beta chains originate from one sample sequenced in a study of T cell responses to AZD1222 COVID-19 vaccine (dated by TCRdb to 2020 to 2022). Library method: the immunoSEQ multiplex PCR assay. TCRdb re-hosts the immuneACCESS table, in-frame sequences only. Its copies lack some clones; in the studies checked, an unresolved V gene accounts for under half of them, and the cause for the rest is not known. This sample gives about 120,000 clones in total; around 94% of them show up just once. The biggest ten clones account for 1.5% to 2% of the sample. This specimen's time point label, per the study, means: about 28 days (+/-7) after the second vaccine dose. The input for sequencing was peripheral blood, taken 28 days after the second AZD1222 dose. The receptor source for this set is an adult who received the AZD1222 COVID-19 vaccine.

The chain uses TRBV29-1 and TRBJ1-5; TRBD1 is a possible D gene (5 bases). Deletions cut 6 bases from V and 0 bases from J, with 9 bases between. CDR3 size: 13 residues. Germline V gives CDR1 SQVTM, CDR2 ANQGSEA. The CDR3 DNA follows: TGCAGCGTAATGACAGATAGCAATCAGCCCCAGCATTTT. It translates to CSVMTDSNQPQHF.

The chain couples TRBV10-3 to TRBJ2-7; 11 bases agree with TRBD1. CDR3 length equals 13 residues. V was clipped by 4 bases and J by 12 bases; unmatched bases: 8. Germline V gives CDR1 ENHRY, CDR2 SYGVKD. CDR3 amino acids: CAISGGQGEFGYF. The CDR3 DNA is TGTGCCATCAGTGGGGGACAGGGGGAGTTCGGGTACTTC.

The CDR3 spells CASPTQGMGNTIYF. In nucleotides, the CDR3 is TGCGCCAGCCCCACACAGGGGATGGGAAACACCATATATTTT. The genes are TRBV23-1 and TRBJ1-3; 7 bases align to TRBD1. TRBV23-1 is an open reading frame whose function is uncertain. The junction had 8 bases not matched to a gene; V was cut back by 8 bases and J by 4 bases. The CDR3 has 14 amino acids.

The chain employs TRBV12-3 or TRBV12-4 and TRBJ2-3; D ambiguous. The CDR3 length is 12 residues. Trimming cost V 4 bases and J 7 bases, with 9 bases left between them. The CDR3 DNA sequence: TGTGCCAGCAGTTATAACCTTAATACGCAGTATTTT. As protein: CASSYNLNTQYF.

This clone was observed once. The chain combines TRBV14 with TRBJ2-1; D is unresolved. The CDR3 extends over 11 amino acids. Trimming shortened V by 5 bases and J by 6 bases, and 5 bases separated the two germline ends. The germline V gene has CDR1 SGHDN and CDR2 FVKESK. In DNA form, the CDR3 reads TGTGCCAGCAGCTTATTCAATGAGCAGTTCTTC. Amino acid sequence: CASSLFNEQFF.

Points on this clone: Distinct nucleotide sequences in the sample also encode this CDR3. V is TRBV13 and J is TRBJ2-2; 8 nucleotides agree with TRBD2. J was trimmed by 8 bases and V by 3 bases; bases with no gene match: 2. The CDR3 has 13 residues. Per the germline V gene, CDR1 is PRHDT and CDR2 is FYEKMQ (reference sequence). The CDR3 here is CASSFSGGGELFF. The CDR3 DNA is TGTGCCAGCAGCTTCTCGGGAGGGGGGGAGCTGTTTTTT. Looking up the rest from reference TRBV13 and TRBJ2-2 gives the full variable domain: AAGVIQSPRHLIKEKRETATLKCYPIPRHDTVYWYQQGPGQDPQFLISFYEKMQSDKGSIPDRFSAQQFSDYHSELNMSSLELGDSALYFCASSFSGGGELFFGEGSRLTVL.

The chain recombines TRBV3-1 (or the pseudogene TRBV3-2) with TRBJ1-1; 7 bases agree with TRBD1. Looked up from germline, CDR1 is LGHDT and CDR2 is YNNKEL (reference sequence). The CDR3 is 13 amino acids. V was pared by 3 bases and J by 7 bases, with 5 bases of the junction left unmatched. CDR3 nucleotide sequence: TGTGCCAGCAGCCAGGGAGGGGGCGGTGAAGCTTTCTTT. Its protein is CASSQGGGGEAFF.

The chain couples TRBV18 to TRBJ2-5, with 10 bases identical to TRBD1. The CDR3 is 20 amino acids. The V gene's germline CDR1 is KGHSH and CDR2 LQKENI. J was trimmed by 2 bases and V by 5 bases; bases with no gene match: 20. The CDR3 DNA reads TGTGCCAGCTCATTCAGAGGGCGGGACAGGGGTCTCCGAACACAAGAGACCCAGTACTTC. Residues: CASSFRGRDRGLRTQETQYF.

About this clone: The junction does not match germline at one end; this may be a read error. V and J are TRBV15 and TRBJ2-1, with D possibly being TRBD2 (6 bases). The CDR3 loop spans 13 amino acids. The germline V gene has CDR1 LNHNV and CDR2 YYDKDF (reference sequence). Written as DNA, the CDR3 is TGTGCCACCAGCAGAGATGAGGAGGGACTTTGGCTCTTC. It specifies CATSRDEEGLWLF.

The rearrangement uses TRBV7-8 and TRBJ1-1, with D unresolved. Looked up from germline, CDR1 is SGHVS and CDR2 is FQNEAQ. This CDR3 is built from 16 residues. Trimming shortened V by 1 base and J by 5 bases, and 17 bases separated the two germline ends. The CDR3 region has the DNA TGTGCCAGCAGCTTAGTCCGGCCGGGCGTGGGAACTGAAGCTTTCTTT. Its translation: CASSLVRPGVGTEAFF. Full variable domain (outside the CDR3, taken from reference TRBV7-8 and TRBJ1-1): GAGVSQSPRYKVAKRGQDVALRCDPISGHVSLFWYQQALGQGPEFLTYFQNEAQLDKSGLPSDRFFAERPEGSVSTLKIQRTQQEDSAVYLCASSLVRPGVGTEAFFGQGTRLTVV.

V and J are TRBV3-1 (or the pseudogene TRBV3-2) and TRBJ1-2, with D perhaps matching TRBD1 (5 bases). The V end lost 8 bases, the J end lost 0 bases, and 13 bases lay between the germline ends. The CDR3 has 14 residues. In germline, CDR1 is LGHDT, CDR2 YNNKEL (reference sequence). CDR3 sequence reads: CASSLGDANYGYTF. As DNA, the CDR3 is TGTGCCAGCTCCCTGGGGGACGCTAACTATGGCTACACCTTC.

V is TRBV10-3 and J is TRBJ2-1; no clear D. This CDR3 comprises 14 residues. Trimming pared 3 bases from V and 0 bases from J, leaving 6 bases between. Per the germline V gene, CDR1 is ENHRY and CDR2 is SYGVKD. The CDR3: CAISESSSYNEQFF. The CDR3 DNA sequence: TGTGCCATCAGTGAATCGAGCTCCTACAATGAGCAGTTCTTC.